This T cell receptor beta chain was sequenced in a study of T-cell memory formation after mild COVID-19. Study details: TCR clusters were largely donor specific.

5'RACE primed at constant segments yielded TCR alpha and TCR beta cDNA libraries bearing sample barcodes and UMIs. TCRdb itself ran the 5' RACE reads through MiXCR, one entry per CDR3 protein. The repertoire holds about 62,000 distinct CDR3 sequences, 9.3% seen once, with less than 1.5% in the top ten. As for this clonotype: Antigen unknown.

Study-wide findings and caveats: Cross-reactive memory appears to have joined, as suggested by some responding clones showing up in pre-infection memory.

The sequence was obtained from a man aged 18 to 29 who had mild COVID-19 (a few samples of this study predate the infection). Cell type and time point are not known. The sample comprised PBMCs or a T cell subset sorted from them (not recorded which).

The CDR3 loop reads CASKFTGELFF. The DNA for the CDR3 is TGTGCCAGCAAGTTTACCGGGGAGCTGTTTTTT. The V call is TRBV2, the J call TRBJ2-2, with D unclear. Deletions cut 7 bases from V and 5 bases from J, with 5 bases between. The length of the CDR3 is 11 residues. Germline CDR1 SNHLY, CDR2 FYNNEI.